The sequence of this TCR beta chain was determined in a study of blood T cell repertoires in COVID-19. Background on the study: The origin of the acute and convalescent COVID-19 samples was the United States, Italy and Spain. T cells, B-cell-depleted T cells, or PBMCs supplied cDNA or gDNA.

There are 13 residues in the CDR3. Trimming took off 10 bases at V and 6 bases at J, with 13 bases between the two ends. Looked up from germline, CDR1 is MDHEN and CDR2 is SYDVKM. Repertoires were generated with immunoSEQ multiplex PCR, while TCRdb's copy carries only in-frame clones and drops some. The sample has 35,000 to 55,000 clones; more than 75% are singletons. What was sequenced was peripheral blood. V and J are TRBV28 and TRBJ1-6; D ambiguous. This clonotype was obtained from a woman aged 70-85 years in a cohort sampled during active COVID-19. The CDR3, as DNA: TGTGCCACCCGGTTGGAGGTTAATTCACCCCTCCACTTT. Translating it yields CATRLEVNSPLHF.